Below, 6 T cell receptor beta chains from the same sample are listed, as sequenced in a study of human T cells and chemical hapten exposure. Time point described: patch test 1, 2 weeks after DPC sensitization. Described treatment: therapeutic diphenylcyclopropenone sensitization with weekly scalp DPC. TCRdb passed the RACE reads through MiXCR, listing each CDR3 protein once. The sample has approximately 100,000 distinct CDR3 sequences; approximately 9.9% are singletons. The material sequenced was whole blood, taken in connection with sensitization to the hapten diphenylcyclopropenone (DPC). These receptors all come from a woman between 35 and 50 years old with alopecia areata. Some clones in this sample may be carry-over from other donors' samples.

In its sample, this clonotype was seen a few times. This rearrangement joins TRBV7-2 to TRBJ2-7; 9 nucleotides align to TRBD1. The length of the CDR3 is 16 residues. The junction had 9 bases not matched to a gene; V was cut back by 0 bases and J by 6 bases. In germline, CDR1 is SGHTA, CDR2 FQGNSA. DNA for the CDR3: TGTGCCAGCAGCTTAGCTGCCGGGACAGGGATGAGCGAGCAGTACTTC. This codes for CASSLAAGTGMSEQYF.

This clonotype appeared many times. V and J are TRBV7-9 and TRBJ2-3; D possibly corresponds to TRBD2 (5 bases). V lost 3 bases to trimming and J lost 3 bases, with 13 bases between them. The CDR3 consists of 15 residues. Per germline, CDR1 SEHNR and CDR2 FQNEAQ (reference sequence). For the CDR3, the DNA is TGTGCCAGCAGCTTCCTCGCGGGCGGGACAGATACGCAGTATTTT. It yields the protein CASSFLAGGTDTQYF.

This clonotype showed up many times. The rearrangement links TRBV4-1 to TRBJ2-7; D remains unclear. The CDR3 has 13 amino acids. V lost 1 base to trimming and J lost 5 bases, with 9 bases between them. Germline values: CDR1 MGHRA, CDR2 YSYEKL. The CDR3 DNA reads TGCGCCAGCAGCCAAGCCCTGAACAACGAGCAGTACTTC. Translating gives CASSQALNNEQYF.

This clonotype was detected ten times or more. The rearrangement links TRBV30 to TRBJ1-5; D is uncertain. Germline V lookup: CDR1 GTSNPN, CDR2 SVGIG (reference sequence). This CDR3 spans 15 amino acids. Between the trimmed V and J ends, which lost 2 bases and 0 bases, there was a span of 11 bases. CDR3 nucleotides: TGTGCCTGGAGTCCGGGGTCCTATAGCAATCAGCCCCAGCATTTT. Its protein is CAWSPGSYSNQPQHF. The entire variable domain, with the rest obtained from reference TRBV30 and TRBJ1-5, is as follows: SQTIHQWPATLVQPVGSPLSLECTVEGTSNPNLYWYRQAAGRGLQLLFYSVGIGQISSEVPQNLSASRPQDRQFILSSKKLLLSDSGFYLCAWSPGSYSNQPQHFGDGTRLSIL.

This clonotype occurred many times. The chain couples TRBV29-1 to TRBJ2-3; a possible D gene is TRBD2 (6 bases). The CDR3 is 12 residues long. Between the trimmed V and J ends, which lost 6 bases and 4 bases, there was a span of 11 bases. Germline CDR1 reads SQVTM; CDR2 reads ANQGSEA. CDR3 sequence reads: CSVGGDPDTQYF. CDR3 nucleotides: TGCAGCGTCGGGGGAGATCCAGATACGCAGTATTTT.

The V and J genes are TRBV10-2 and TRBJ1-1; weak D call: TRBD1 (5 bases). Germline V CDR1 and CDR2: WSHSY, SAAADI. Trimming removed 6 bases from V and 7 bases from J, with 12 bases in between. This CDR3 has 12 amino acids. CDR3 in amino acids: CASSVSGLEAFF. CDR3 nucleotide sequence: TGCGCCAGCAGCGTTTCGGGGCTTGAAGCTTTCTTT.